This entry lists 17 T cell receptor beta chains sequenced from one sample in a study of blood T cell repertoires in COVID-19. Sequencing used immunoSEQ multiplex PCR; TCRdb keeps in-frame clones, though not all of them. The sample holds about 120,000 clones; about 88% are singletons and the top ten take roughly 1.1%. Source material: peripheral blood. Receptor source: a woman over 75 with acute or convalescent COVID-19.

The chain carries TRBV5-1 and TRBJ2-7, with 12 bases identical to TRBD2. This CDR3 is 15 amino acids long. Per the germline V gene, CDR1 is SGHRS and CDR2 is YFSETQ. V shed 4 bases and J 1 base; nucleotides not matched to a gene: 3. The CDR3 DNA follows: TGCGCCAGCAGCCGGACTAGCGGGGAGTCCTACGAGCAGTACTTC. Its protein product is CASSRTSGESYEQYF.

The chain recombines TRBV18 with TRBJ2-5; D call uncertain. Per the germline V gene, CDR1 is KGHSH and CDR2 is LQKENI. The CDR3 spans 14 residues. Trimming took 3 bases from V and 5 from J, leaving 13 bases between them. The CDR3 bases are TGTGCCAGCTCACCGCAGCGTAGGTTGGAGACCCAGTACTTC. Amino acids: CASSPQRRLETQYF.

This rearrangement joins TRBV21-1 to TRBJ2-7; the DNA was not used to check the table's D call, TRBD2. TRBV21-1 is marked as a pseudogene. CDR3 length equals 16 residues. CDR3 loop: CASLKLGYPRDYEQYF. The CDR3 DNA is TGTGCCAGCCTTAAGTTAGGGTATCCTCGGGACTACGAGCAGTACTTC.

The V gene is TRBV19, the J gene TRBJ2-7; no definite D call. This CDR3 has 11 residues. CDR1 LNHDA and CDR2 SQIVND come from the germline V gene (reference sequence). V was cut by 6 bases and J by 5 bases, with 8 bases left in between. In nucleotides, the CDR3 is TGTGCCAGTAGCCCGCCGGACGAGCAGTACTTC. Translated, it gives CASSPPDEQYF.

The CDR3 is CASSRSGNQPQHF. DNA for the CDR3: TGTGCCAGCAGTAGGAGCGGCAATCAGCCCCAGCATTTT. The V gene is TRBV7-9, the J gene TRBJ1-5; no clear D gene. The CDR3 is 13 amino acids. V lost 6 bases, J lost 2 bases, and 8 bases lay in between. Germline CDR1 SEHNR, CDR2 FQNEAQ (reference sequence).

This clone was counted a single time. The J gene is TRBJ2-7, the V gene TRBV28; 9 bases fit TRBD2. Looked up from germline, CDR1 is MDHEN and CDR2 is SYDVKM. Trimming at V came to 2 bases and at J to 2 bases, leaving 7 bases not matched to a gene. The CDR3 extends over 16 amino acids. CDR3 region: CASSLRSGSPTYEQYF. CDR3 DNA sequence: TGTGCCAGCAGTTTACGTAGCGGGAGTCCCACCTACGAGCAGTACTTC.

V gene TRBV14 combines with J gene TRBJ2-3, with 10 nucleotides matching TRBD1. The germline V gene encodes CDR1 SGHDN and CDR2 FVKESK. The J segment lost 4 bases and the V segment lost 4 bases, leaving 8 bases of the junction unmatched. This CDR3 region has 16 residues. In DNA, the CDR3 is TGTGCCAGCAGCCGTACAGGGACAGGGGTGGCAGATACGCAGTATTTT. It codes for CASSRTGTGVADTQYF.

The genes are TRBV29-1 and TRBJ2-7; 7 positions match TRBD1. This CDR3 has 13 residues. Germline trimming cut 4 bases from V and 5 bases from J; bases unmatched to any gene: 8. Germline V gene lookup returns CDR1 SQVTM and CDR2 ANQGSEA. The CDR3, as DNA: TGCAGCGTTGCCCCTCGACAGGGCCACGAGCAGTACTTC. Translation gives CSVAPRQGHEQYF.

The CDR3, as DNA: TGTGCCAGCAGCGTAGGACTAGCGGGGGCAGATACGCAGTATTTT. Residues: CASSVGLAGADTQYF. This chain links TRBV2 with TRBJ2-3; the match to TRBD2 covers 13 bases. The ends lost 6 bases at V and 4 bases at J; junction bases unmatched: 4. The CDR3 length is 15 residues. Germline CDR1 reads SNHLY; CDR2 reads FYNNEI.

The chain joins TRBV7-3 to TRBJ2-2; 9 positions match TRBD1. Trimming removed 6 bases from V and 1 base from J; junction bases left unmatched: 6. This CDR3 has 16 amino acids. Germline values: CDR1 SGHTA, CDR2 FQGTGA. The CDR3 sequence: CASSLAGQGNTGELFF. For the CDR3, the DNA is TGTGCCAGCAGTCTTGCGGGACAGGGGAACACCGGGGAGCTGTTTTTT.

This chain links TRBV29-1 with TRBJ2-7; tentative D call: TRBD2 (5 bases). Deletions cut 7 bases from V and 6 bases from J, with 19 bases between. This CDR3 contains 13 residues. Germline CDR1 reads SQVTM; CDR2 reads ANQGSEA. The CDR3 reads CSAATGMRVEQYF. In nucleotides, the CDR3 is TGCAGCGCAGCAACGGGGATGCGGGTCGAGCAGTACTTC.

The J gene is TRBJ1-2, the V gene TRBV28, with TRBD1 matching over 8 bases. Trimming cost V 5 bases and J 2 bases; bases outside gene matches: 10. The CDR3 contains 16 residues. The germline V gene has CDR1 MDHEN and CDR2 SYDVKM. CDR3 loop: CASSPGQGGINYGYTF. In DNA, the CDR3 is TGTGCCAGCAGTCCAGGACAGGGAGGGATCAACTATGGCTACACCTTC.

The J gene is TRBJ2-1, the V gene TRBV5-1; TRBD2 aligns across 7 bases. Germline-derived CDR1 and CDR2 are SGHRS and YFSETQ. CDR3 length: 15 residues. J was trimmed by 10 bases and V by 0 bases; bases with no gene match: 10. The CDR3 region is CASSLGLGAGREQFF. CDR3 nucleotides: TGCGCCAGCAGCTTGGGACTAGGGGCCGGGAGGGAGCAGTTCTTC.

This chain joins TRBV5-4 and TRBJ1-1; possibly TRBD1 for D (5 bases). Germline V gene data show CDR1 as SGHNT and CDR2 as YYREEE (reference sequence). CDR3 length equals 13 residues. Trimming removed 4 bases at V and 4 bases at J, with 11 bases between. The CDR3 nucleotides are TGTGCCAGCAGCACGACAGTCTCCACTGAAGCTTTCTTT. Its translation is CASSTTVSTEAFF.

The rearrangement joins TRBV19 to TRBJ1-5; TRBD1 aligns across 10 bases. The CDR3 sequence is 14 residues long. The trim removed 6 bases at V and 6 bases at J, leaving 5 bases unmatched. Looked up from germline, CDR1 is LNHDA and CDR2 is SQIVND (reference sequence). This chain's CDR3 is CASRTTGGGQPQHF. Written as DNA, the CDR3 is TGTGCCAGTAGGACGACAGGGGGCGGTCAGCCCCAGCATTTT.

The rearrangement uses TRBV4-1 and TRBJ2-1, with a possible D match to TRBD2 (5 bases). V was clipped by 8 bases and J by 5 bases, with 19 bases between them. Germline V gene sequence: CDR1 MGHRA, CDR2 YSYEKL. The CDR3 runs to 15 residues. The DNA of the CDR3 is TGCGCCAGCGGTCTGGGCAGAGGAGGCCACAATGAGCAGTTCTTC. As protein: CASGLGRGGHNEQFF.

This chain uses TRBV21-1 with TRBJ2-7; TRBD1, the table's D call, lacks a check against the DNA. TRBV21-1 is given as a pseudogene. The CDR3 has 14 amino acids. CDR3 protein: CASSKGQGLGEQYF. CDR3 sequence (DNA): TGTGCCAGCAGCAAGGGACAGGGGTTGGGCGAGCAGTACTTC.